Listed here is a single T cell receptor beta chain. What it binds is not known. These data come from a study of cytomegalovirus exposure and HLA in healthy donors. Study-level findings and limits: Analyses of presence/absence relied on an assumption of roughly uniform sequencing depth across donors. Being indistinguishable, some V segments were excluded, TRBV6-2 and TRBV6-3 among them. The study designated roughly 160 TCR beta chains cytomegalovirus-associated. Apart from CMV serostatus, no immune exposure information was available.

Germline trimming cut 8 bases from V and 0 bases from J; bases unmatched to any gene: 8. CDR3 length: 16 residues. CDR1 is SNHLY, CDR2 FYNNEI, per germline. Use of 60 Vbeta and 13 Jbeta primers characterized the PCR. Sequencing was performed with immunoSEQ multiplex PCR; in TCRdb, only in-frame clones are kept and a portion is missing. The data show 150,000 to 200,000 clones, 76% seen once. The gene calls are TRBV2 and TRBJ2-7; 12 positions agree with TRBD1. Material for sequencing was PBMCs. This clonotype was obtained from a male donor in good health and CMV-seronegative. CDR3 loop: CASGTPGQGASYEQYF. CDR3 in DNA: TGTGCCAGCGGGACACCGGGACAGGGGGCCTCCTACGAGCAGTACTTC.